The 23 T cell receptor beta chains given below trace back to one sample, sequenced in a study of shared clonotypes between healthy human individuals. Measured with immunoSEQ multiplex PCR; TCRdb has only the in-frame clones, and not every one. This table holds roughly 2.5 million clones, 85% to 95% found once. The sample taken for sequencing was naive CD4+ T cells sorted from blood. Subset specified: CD45RA+ positively selected. The receptor set was obtained from a young man in good health.

V gene TRBV29-1 combines with J gene TRBJ2-1; 11 nucleotides align to TRBD2. The length of the CDR3 is 19 residues. The germline gives CDR1 SQVTM, CDR2 ANQGSEA. V was pared by 8 bases and J by 1 base, with 19 bases of the junction left unmatched. The CDR3 here is CSTLGLAGPQGKSYNEQFF. The DNA for the CDR3 is TGCAGCACCCTCGGACTAGCGGGCCCCCAGGGGAAGTCCTACAATGAGCAGTTCTTC.

This sequence joins TRBV11-2 and TRBJ2-5, with TRBD1 matching over 11 bases. The length of the CDR3 is 16 residues. J gave up 1 base and V 5 bases, and 6 bases lay outside the gene matches. The germline CDR1 and CDR2 sequences are SGHAT and FQNNGV. CDR3 in DNA: TGTGCCAGCAGCGCATCCGGGACAGGGGGCCAAGAGACCCAGTACTTC. Translated, it gives CASSASGTGGQETQYF.

This clone was detected only once. V usage is TRBV4-3 and J usage is TRBJ1-1, with D tentatively TRBD1 (5 bases). This CDR3 is 15 amino acids long. In germline, CDR1 is LGHNA, CDR2 YSLEER. The V end lost 1 base, the J end lost 4 bases, and 13 bases lay between the germline ends. The CDR3 DNA is TGCGCCAGCAGCCAAGGTCCGGGCGGGGGCACTGAAGCTTTCTTT. Translated: CASSQGPGGGTEAFF.

On this clone itself: Other DNA sequences from this sample encode an identical CDR3 as well. This chain links TRBV19 with TRBJ2-3, with 9 positions matching TRBD2. The V segment lost 0 bases and the J segment 0 bases; nucleotides outside the gene matches: 1. Looked up from germline, CDR1 is LNHDA and CDR2 is SQIVND (reference sequence). The CDR3 consists of 16 residues. CDR3 sequence: CASSIDTSGSTDTQYF. The CDR3 DNA sequence: TGTGCCAGTAGTATAGACACTAGCGGGAGCACAGATACGCAGTATTTT. Complete variable domain (other parts from reference TRBV19 and TRBJ2-3): DGGITQSPKYLFRKEGQNVTLSCEQNLNHDAMYWYRQDPGQGLRLIYYSQIVNDFQKGDIAEGYSVSREKKESFPLTVTSAQKNPTAFYLCASSIDTSGSTDTQYFGPGTRLTVL.

This chain links TRBV6-1 with TRBJ2-2; weak D call: TRBD1 (6 bases). Germline lookup yields CDR1 MNHNS and CDR2 SASEGT. Trimming pared 0 bases from V and 4 bases from J, leaving 9 bases between. The CDR3 sequence is 15 residues long. The CDR3 here is CASSEAQQGTGELFF. The CDR3 DNA reads as TGTGCCAGCAGTGAAGCGCAACAGGGCACCGGGGAGCTGTTTTTT.

The chain joins TRBV6-5 to TRBJ2-1, with 7 bases matching TRBD1. CDR3 length: 12 residues. With V trimmed by 6 bases and J by 14 bases, 10 bases remained unmatched. In germline, CDR1 is MNHEY, CDR2 SVGAGI. The CDR3 region is CASSDRDEIEFF. In DNA, the CDR3 is TGTGCCAGCAGCGACAGGGACGAAATTGAGTTCTTC.

This sequence joins TRBV5-8 and TRBJ1-1; D is unresolved. Germline assignment: CDR1 SGHTS and CDR2 YDEGEE. There are 14 residues in the CDR3. The V end lost 4 bases, the J end lost 1 base, and 11 bases lay between the germline ends. In nucleotides, the CDR3 is TGTGCCAGCAGCCGACGAGGGAGGAACACTGAAGCTTTCTTT. Protein: CASSRRGRNTEAFF.

This clone was observed a single time. J is TRBJ2-7 and V is TRBV30; D is unresolved. Germline loops: CDR1 GTSNPN, CDR2 SVGIG (reference sequence). The CDR3 contains 11 residues. CDR3 nucleotide sequence: TGTGCGGGGAAAGGATCCTACGAGCAGTACTTC. Translating gives CAGKGSYEQYF.

The chain couples TRBV6-4 to TRBJ1-1; D is perhaps TRBD1 (5 bases). The CDR3 runs 16 residues. Trimming cost V 1 base and J 7 bases, with 19 bases left between them. Germline V gene lookup returns CDR1 MRHNA and CDR2 SNTAGT. The DNA of the CDR3 is TGTGCCAGCAGTGACTTCAGGGTATCGGTGAAGGATGAAGCTTTCTTT. Protein product: CASSDFRVSVKDEAFF.

V and J are TRBV6-1 and TRBJ2-3; no firm D call. V was cut by 11 bases and J by 3 bases, with 18 bases left in between. The germline CDR1 and CDR2 sequences are MNHNS and SASEGT. The CDR3 loop spans 14 amino acids. CDR3 coding DNA: TGTGCCGGAGCCCGTTCTGGGAAAACAGATACGCAGTATTTT. Its translation is CAGARSGKTDTQYF.

The rearrangement joins TRBV5-4 to TRBJ2-2, with TRBD1 matching 7 bases. With 4 bases clipped from V and 0 bases from J, the junction kept 3 bases outside the gene matches. Per germline, CDR1 SGHNT and CDR2 YYREEE (reference sequence). The CDR3 loop spans 15 amino acids. The CDR3, as DNA: TGTGCCAGCAGCGACGGGACAGCGAACACCGGGGAGCTGTTTTTT. It translates to CASSDGTANTGELFF.

The CDR3 spells CASSWSWDKYYGYTF. The CDR3, as DNA: TGTGCCAGCAGTTGGTCGTGGGACAAATACTATGGCTACACCTTC. This chain uses TRBV6-5 with TRBJ1-2; TRBD1 is a possible D gene (6 bases). CDR3 size: 15 residues. CDR1 is MNHEY, CDR2 SVGAGI, per germline. The V end was cut by 4 bases, the J end by 3 bases, with 15 bases between.

The chain carries TRBV10-3 and TRBJ1-6, with D perhaps matching TRBD1 (5 bases). V was clipped by 6 bases and J by 7 bases, with 13 bases between them. The CDR3 totals 14 residues. CDR1 and CDR2 from the germline V gene are ENHRY and SYGVKD. The CDR3 DNA reads TGTGCCATCAGCAGAGAGGGGCACAATTCACCCCTCCACTTT. This gives the protein CAISREGHNSPLHF.

The chain combines TRBV19 with TRBJ2-7; 8 bases match TRBD1. CDR1 and CDR2 from the germline V gene are LNHDA and SQIVND (reference sequence). The CDR3 sequence is 14 residues long. After removal of 5 bases from V and 0 bases from J, the junction contained 3 bases not matched to a gene. The CDR3 DNA sequence: TGTGCCAGTAGTGCCCAGGGGGCCTCCTACGAGCAGTACTTC. Its protein is CASSAQGASYEQYF. The full variable domain, completed using reference TRBV19 and TRBJ2-7, is DGGITQSPKYLFRKEGQNVTLSCEQNLNHDAMYWYRQDPGQGLRLIYYSQIVNDFQKGDIAEGYSVSREKKESFPLTVTSAQKNPTAFYLCASSAQGASYEQYFGPGTRLTVT.

This clone was seen once. This chain connects TRBV5-8 to TRBJ2-1; 9 bases match TRBD1. The V segment lost 4 bases and the J segment 7 bases; nucleotides outside the gene matches: 9. The CDR3 is made up of 15 amino acids. Germline lookup yields CDR1 SGHTS and CDR2 YDEGEE. CDR3 DNA sequence: TGTGCCAGCAGCCTATCGGGACAGGGTTGGAATGAGCAGTTCTTC. It yields the protein CASSLSGQGWNEQFF.

J is TRBJ2-7 and V is TRBV6-6; D is unclear. CDR1 is MNHNY, CDR2 SVGAGI, per germline (reference sequence). The CDR3 is made up of 12 amino acids. V lost 0 bases and J 5 bases, leaving 5 bases between the germline ends. The CDR3 DNA sequence: TGTGCCAGCAGTTACTCCCTCCACGAGCAGTACTTC. Translation gives CASSYSLHEQYF.

On this clone: The sample has other DNA sequences that encode this CDR3 too. J is TRBJ2-1 and V is TRBV30; D is uncertain. Trimming pared 0 bases from V and 9 bases from J, leaving 9 bases between. CDR1 is GTSNPN and CDR2 is SVGIG in the germline V gene (reference sequence). The CDR3 covers 12 residues. In DNA, the CDR3 is TGTGCCTGGAGTGTATTAGACACTGAGCAGTTCTTC. The encoded protein is CAWSVLDTEQFF. Full variable domain (missing parts from reference TRBV30 and TRBJ2-1): SQTIHQWPATLVQPVGSPLSLECTVEGTSNPNLYWYRQAAGRGLQLLFYSVGIGQISSEVPQNLSASRPQDRQFILSSKKLLLSDSGFYLCAWSVLDTEQFFGPGTRLTVL.

The chain has TRBV7-8 and TRBJ2-5, with 8 bases identical to TRBD2. The CDR3 has 18 amino acids. Germline trimming cut 1 base from V and 5 bases from J; bases unmatched to any gene: 15. Germline values: CDR1 SGHVS, CDR2 FQNEAQ. CDR3 in DNA: TGTGCCAGCAGCTTAGGTTCGCTAGCGGGTACCACCTCGGAGACCCAGTACTTC. As protein: CASSLGSLAGTTSETQYF.

This chain joins TRBV6-5 and TRBJ1-2, with TRBD1 matching 10 bases. Trimming took 5 bases from V and 4 from J; bases not matched to a gene: 7. The CDR3 sequence is 15 residues long. Germline lookup yields CDR1 MNHEY and CDR2 SVGAGI. The CDR3 protein is CASSSGTGVSYGYTF. CDR3 sequence (DNA): TGTGCCAGCAGTAGCGGGACAGGGGTTTCCTATGGCTACACCTTC.

The chain joins TRBV7-9 to TRBJ2-5; 16 bases align to TRBD2. V dropped 5 bases and J dropped 3; count of bases not matched to a gene: 6. Looked up from germline, CDR1 is SEHNR and CDR2 is FQNEAQ (reference sequence). The CDR3 loop spans 17 amino acids. In DNA, the CDR3 is TGTGCCAGCAGCCTGACGGGACTAGCGGGGGGGGAAGAGACCCAGTACTTC. Protein: CASSLTGLAGGEETQYF.

The chain joins TRBV5-5 to TRBJ2-7, with no clear D. The V end was cut by 2 bases, the J end by 3 bases, with 9 bases between. CDR1 and CDR2 from the germline V gene are SGHKS and YYEKEE (reference sequence). CDR3 size: 13 residues. DNA for the CDR3: TGTGCCAGCAGCTTTCTCCAGGACTACGAGCAGTACTTC. Its protein is CASSFLQDYEQYF.

This chain uses TRBV19 with TRBJ2-7, with 9 bases lining up with TRBD1. From germline, CDR1 is LNHDA and CDR2 SQIVND (reference sequence). This CDR3 is 16 amino acids long. V shed 6 bases, J shed 6 bases, and the junction held 15 bases outside the gene matches. Here the CDR3 DNA reads TGTGCCAGTAGGGAAACCCGCGGGACAGGGCTTCGCGAGCAGTACTTC. Protein product: CASRETRGTGLREQYF.

The V gene is TRBV27, the J gene TRBJ2-6; a weak D match, TRBD1 (6 bases). This CDR3 region has 17 residues. Germline assignment: CDR1 MNHEY and CDR2 SMNVEV (reference sequence). V gave up 6 bases and J gave up 0 bases, with 15 bases separating them. The CDR3: CASRRQAVSSGANVLTF. The CDR3 DNA sequence: TGTGCCAGCAGACGACAGGCGGTTAGCTCTGGGGCCAACGTCCTGACTTTC.